The rows below give T cell receptor beta chains drawn from one sample of a study of Tregs in tolerant kidney transplant recipients. Libraries were prepared by immunoSEQ multiplex PCR; TCRdb keeps only in-frame clonotypes and omits some of them. In the table there are roughly 66,000 clones, more than 90% of which are singletons. The sequences come from CD8+ T cells from blood, collected before the transplant. The receptors here all came from a human donor who received a combined kidney and bone marrow transplant. Each CDR3 is given with its conserved first and last residue. Each record gives: J gene, D gene, clone size, V gene, CDR3 protein, CDR3 DNA. A D gene is named only where the DNA matches it firmly. The size entry is marked missing in some rows and otherwise reads once, few, many or a size class.

TRBJ2-7,TRBD1,NA,TRBV4-1,CASSYSGTGSYEQYF,TGCGCCAGCAGCTATTCCGGGACAGGCTCCTACGAGCAGTACTTC
TRBJ2-7,NA,NA,TRBV7-6,CASSLVTGSHEQYF,TGTGCCAGCAGCTTAGTTACAGGGAGTCACGAGCAGTACTTC
TRBJ2-5,NA,NA,TRBV27,CASSLSGAGWEETQYF,TGTGCCAGCAGTTTAAGCGGCGCGGGATGGGAAGAGACCCAGTACTTC
TRBJ2-3,TRBD2,NA,TRBV5-6,CASSLETSGRNTQYF,TGTGCCAGCAGCTTGGAAACTAGCGGGAGAAATACGCAGTATTTT
TRBJ2-3,TRBD1,NA,TRBV6-5,CASSPGQGADTQYF,TGTGCCAGCAGTCCGGGACAGGGTGCAGATACGCAGTATTTT
TRBJ2-1,NA,NA,TRBV7-2,CASSPSGNQLVF,TGTGCCAGCAGCCCATCGGGAAACCAGTTGGTCTTC
TRBJ1-5,TRBD1,NA,TRBV28,CASSWDSRNQPQHF,TGTGCCAGCAGTTGGGACAGCCGCAATCAGCCCCAGCATTTT
TRBJ2-3,NA,NA,TRBV27,CASRPTGSTDTQYF,TGTGCCAGCAGACCAACAGGCAGCACAGATACGCAGTATTTT
TRBJ2-7,NA,NA,TRBV7-9,CASSLSGAYEQYF,TGTGCCAGCAGCTTATCTGGGGCCTACGAGCAGTACTTC
TRBJ2-5,TRBD2,NA,TRBV13,CASSLTSGGARETQYF,TGTGCCAGCAGCTTGACTAGCGGGGGGGCGAGGGAGACCCAGTACTTC
TRBJ2-1,TRBD1,once,TRBV2,CASSDRTGGLNEQFF,TGTGCCAGCAGTGATAGGACAGGTGGTTTGAATGAGCAGTTCTTC
TRBJ2-1,NA,NA,TRBV20-1,CSASLDEQFF,TGCAGTGCAAGCCTCGATGAGCAGTTCTTC
TRBJ2-3,NA,NA,TRBV4-3,CASSQDGPTDTQYF,TGCGCCAGCAGCCAAGATGGCCCCACAGATACGCAGTATTTT
TRBJ1-1,NA,NA,TRBV13,CASSLQGTEAFF,TGTGCCAGCAGCTTACAGGGAACTGAAGCTTTCTTT
TRBJ2-3,TRBD1,NA,TRBV4-1,CASSLRTGGADTQYF,TGCGCCAGCAGCCTTCGGACAGGGGGCGCAGATACGCAGTATTTT
TRBJ1-2,NA,NA,TRBV20-1,CSATNYGYTF,TGCAGTGCTACGAACTATGGCTACACCTTC
TRBJ1-6,NA,NA,TRBV11-3,CASSPGGDSPLHF,TGTGCCAGCAGCCCGGGGGGGGATTCACCCCTCCACTTT
TRBJ2-7,NA,NA,TRBV19,CASSGFQVNEQYF,TGTGCCAGTAGTGGATTTCAGGTCAACGAGCAGTACTTC
TRBJ2-7,NA,NA,TRBV27,CASSYFDRTEQYF,TGTGCCAGCAGTTACTTCGACAGGACCGAGCAGTACTTC
TRBJ1-2,NA,NA,TRBV12-5,CASGHGPHYGYTF,TGTGCTAGTGGTCACGGTCCCCACTATGGCTACACCTTC
TRBJ1-5,NA,NA,TRBV19,CASSIGAGGQPQHF,TGTGCCAGTAGTATAGGGGCTGGAGGGCAGCCCCAGCATTTT
TRBJ2-7,TRBD2,NA,TRBV27,CASTRLAGDEQYF,TGTGCCAGCACCCGACTAGCGGGAGACGAGCAGTACTTC
TRBJ1-5,NA,NA,TRBV4-1,CASSQETARGNGNQPQHF,TGCGCCAGCAGCCAAGAAACAGCTCGGGGGAACGGCAATCAGCCCCAGCATTTT
TRBJ1-2,NA,NA,TRBV4-3,CASSQAGEHYGYTF,TGCGCCAGCAGCCAGGCAGGGGAGCACTATGGCTACACCTTC
TRBJ1-5,NA,NA,TRBV5-8,CASAHRELDQPQHF,TGTGCCAGCGCCCACAGGGAGTTAGATCAGCCCCAGCATTTT
TRBJ2-7,TRBD2,NA,TRBV9,CASSPEGGGGPYEQYF,TGTGCCAGCAGCCCAGAGGGGGGCGGGGGGCCCTACGAGCAGTACTTC
TRBJ2-7,NA,once,TRBV4-1,CASSQETRQTYEQYF,TGCGCCAGCAGCCAAGAAACCCGACAGACCTACGAGCAGTACTTC
TRBJ1-2,NA,few,TRBV6-5,CASSPTTRGGYTF,TGTGCCAGCAGCCCTACTACACGGGGTGGCTACACCTTC
TRBJ2-1,TRBD2,once,TRBV19,CASSVTSGRESPNEQFF,TGTGCCAGTAGTGTCACTAGCGGGAGGGAATCTCCAAATGAGCAGTTCTTC
TRBJ1-1,NA,once,TRBV27,CASSLWGSLNTEAFF,TGTGCCAGCAGTTTATGGGGCAGTTTGAACACTGAAGCTTTCTTT